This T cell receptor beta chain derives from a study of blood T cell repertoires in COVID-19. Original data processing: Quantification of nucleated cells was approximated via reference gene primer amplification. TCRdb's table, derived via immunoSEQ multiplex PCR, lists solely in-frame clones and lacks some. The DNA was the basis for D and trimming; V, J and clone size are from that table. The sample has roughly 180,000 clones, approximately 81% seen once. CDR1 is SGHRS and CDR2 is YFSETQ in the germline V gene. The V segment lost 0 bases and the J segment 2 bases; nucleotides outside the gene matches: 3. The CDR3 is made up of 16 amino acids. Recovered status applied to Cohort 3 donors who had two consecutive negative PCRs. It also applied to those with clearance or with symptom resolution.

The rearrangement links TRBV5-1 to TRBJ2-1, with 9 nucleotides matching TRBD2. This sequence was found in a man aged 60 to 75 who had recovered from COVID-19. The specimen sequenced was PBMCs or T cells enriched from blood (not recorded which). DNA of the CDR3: TGCGCCAGCAGCTTGGGGGGCGGGAGGGCCTACAATGAGCAGTTCTTC. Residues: CASSLGGGRAYNEQFF.